These 17 T cell receptor beta chains were sequenced from one sample in a study of blood T cell repertoires in COVID-19 (dated by TCRdb to about 2020). The library was obtained by the immunoSEQ multiplex PCR assay. The table comes from immuneACCESS by way of TCRdb, which keeps in-frame sequences with V and J called. Part of the clones is missing from these tables; in studies checked, under half for an unresolved V gene and the rest for unknown reasons. The sample has 150,000 to 200,000 clones on record, around nine tenths of them singletons. In total, the top ten clones hold around 2.5% of the sample. Sequencing was done on a sample of peripheral blood. Receptors originate from a woman aged 80 or over with COVID-19, enrolled during active disease.

The chain is built from TRBV10-3 and TRBJ1-3; weak D call: TRBD1 (6 bases). The CDR3 is 13 residues long. Trimming removed 9 bases at V and 0 bases at J, with 9 bases between. CDR1 and CDR2 (germline): ENHRY, SYGVKD. CDR3 in DNA: TGTGCCATACAGGGATACTCTGGAAACACCATATATTTT. Its translation: CAIQGYSGNTIYF.

The rearrangement uses TRBV7-2 and TRBJ1-2; the D is unclear. The CDR3 is 16 amino acids. The germline gives CDR1 SGHTA, CDR2 FQGNSA. V shed 0 bases and J shed 8 bases, with 19 bases lying between them. The CDR3 sequence: CASSLASRRISGGYTF. CDR3 bases: TGTGCCAGCAGCTTAGCTTCACGCCGCATATCGGGGGGCTACACCTTC.

The CDR3 here is CASSTTGGAYGYTF. CDR3 DNA sequence: TGTGCCAGCAGTACGACAGGGGGCGCCTATGGCTACACCTTC. V usage is TRBV27 and J usage is TRBJ1-2; 10 nucleotides align to TRBD1. V lost 5 bases and J lost 4; bases outside the gene matches: 4. Germline CDR1 is MNHEY and CDR2 is SMNVEV (reference sequence). This CDR3 contains 14 residues.

This clone was observed a few times. The chain employs TRBV5-1 and TRBJ2-1; 11 bases agree with TRBD2. The J segment lost 9 bases and the V segment lost 0 bases, leaving 8 bases of the junction unmatched. The CDR3 has 16 residues. Germline CDR1 SGHRS, CDR2 YFSETQ. CDR3 region: CASSLVVAGGRGEQFF. CDR3 sequence (DNA): TGCGCCAGCAGCTTGGTAGTAGCGGGAGGGCGAGGTGAGCAGTTCTTC.

The rearrangement uses TRBV4-3 and TRBJ1-2; the D gene is possibly TRBD1 (6 bases). The CDR3 spans 16 residues. V dropped 4 bases and J dropped 5 bases, with 20 bases sitting between them. CDR1 and CDR2 (germline): LGHNA, YSLEER. Here the CDR3 reads CASSRTASGESYGYTF. The CDR3 DNA follows: TGCGCCAGCAGCCGGACAGCATCAGGGGAGTCGTATGGCTACACCTTC.

This chain connects TRBV7-8 to TRBJ1-3, with a weak D call TRBD1 (6 bases). This CDR3 is built from 17 residues. V lost 4 bases and J lost 8, with 24 bases in between. Germline values: CDR1 SGHVS, CDR2 FQNEAQ. This CDR3 is CASSSLGDTTGMDTIYF. The CDR3 DNA sequence: TGTGCCAGCAGCTCACTAGGGGACACCACGGGTATGGACACCATATATTTT.

The chain recombines TRBV4-2 with TRBJ1-6, with D perhaps TRBD1 (6 bases). The CDR3 consists of 15 residues. In germline, CDR1 is LGHNA, CDR2 YNFKEQ. V was clipped by 1 base and J by 8 bases, with 12 bases between them. The CDR3 here is CASSQGLGGDSPLHF. CDR3 DNA sequence: TGTGCCAGCAGCCAAGGGCTAGGGGGGGATTCACCCCTCCACTTT.

The chain employs TRBV6-5 and TRBJ2-7; D not certain. The germline V gene encodes CDR1 MNHEY and CDR2 SVGAGI. CDR3 length: 14 residues. The germline V and J ends were trimmed by 0 bases and 5 bases, with 11 bases remaining between them. The CDR3 DNA is TGTGCCAGCAGTTACTCGAACAGTCAGGACGAGCAGTACTTC. This encodes CASSYSNSQDEQYF.

This clone was counted once. The CDR3: CASSLGQFSGNTIYF. The DNA for the CDR3 is TGTGCCAGCAGCTTGGGACAGTTCTCTGGAAACACCATATATTTT. The chain has TRBV7-2 and TRBJ1-3; 7 nucleotides align to TRBD1. V lost 3 bases and J lost 0; bases outside the gene matches: 2. Germline V lookup: CDR1 SGHTA, CDR2 FQGNSA. The CDR3 spans 15 residues.

The rearrangement links TRBV4-3 to TRBJ1-2; D uncertain. The V and J ends lost 0 bases and 5 bases respectively, with 10 bases between them. Germline CDR1 is LGHNA and CDR2 is YSLEER. The CDR3 has 14 residues. The CDR3 nucleotides read TGCGCCAGCAGCCAAGATTGGGCCCAATATGGCTACACCTTC. Translating gives CASSQDWAQYGYTF.

The genes are TRBV6-1 and TRBJ1-1; the D is unclear. CDR3 size: 14 residues. V was clipped by 2 bases and J by 8 bases, with 15 bases between them. The V gene's germline CDR1 is MNHNS and CDR2 SASEGT. CDR3 protein: CASSEIGVSGEAFF. The CDR3 region has the DNA TGTGCCAGCAGTGAAATTGGGGTTTCGGGGGAAGCTTTCTTT.

The chain couples TRBV4-3 to TRBJ2-1, with D maybe TRBD1 (6 bases). Germline-derived CDR1 and CDR2 are LGHNA and YSLEER. Trimming cost V 0 bases and J 7 bases, with 19 bases left between them. The CDR3 has 17 amino acids. The CDR3 DNA reads TGCGCCAGCAGCCAAGATTCTGCGTCACAGGGTAAGAATGAGCAGTTCTTC. Protein sequence: CASSQDSASQGKNEQFF.

This chain connects TRBV6-5 to TRBJ2-7; 9 nucleotides agree with TRBD1. Germline lookup yields CDR1 MNHEY and CDR2 SVGAGI. V shed 8 bases, J shed 2 bases, and the junction held 10 bases outside the gene matches. This CDR3 region has 15 residues. CDR3: CASVTTGTGTYEQYF. The CDR3 DNA reads TGTGCCAGCGTTACTACCGGGACAGGGACCTACGAGCAGTACTTC.

This clone was counted only a few times. The V gene is TRBV7-9, the J gene TRBJ1-1; 9 bases map to TRBD1. V shed 4 bases, J shed 0 bases, and the junction held 12 bases outside the gene matches. This CDR3 is 18 amino acids long. Germline CDR1 and CDR2: SEHNR and FQNEAQ (reference sequence). For the CDR3, the DNA is TGTGCCAGCAGCTCTAGTTTAACAGGGGGCTTTTTGAACACTGAAGCTTTCTTT. It codes for CASSSSLTGGFLNTEAFF.

The gene calls are TRBV29-1 and TRBJ2-7; TRBD2 agrees at 10 bases. The CDR3 has 12 residues. From germline, CDR1 is SQVTM and CDR2 ANQGSEA. Losses at the gene ends were 5 bases for V and 4 bases for J; bases not matched to a gene: 2. The CDR3 loop is CSVTSGKYEQYF. The CDR3 DNA reads as TGCAGCGTTACTAGCGGGAAGTACGAGCAGTACTTC.

The chain is built from TRBV7-2 and TRBJ2-2; perhaps TRBD1 as D (5 bases). This CDR3 region has 15 residues. Germline V gene data show CDR1 as SGHTA and CDR2 as FQGNSA. V was clipped by 1 base and J by 3 bases, with 9 bases between them. Here the CDR3 reads CASSLEGPYTGELFF. CDR3 DNA sequence: TGTGCCAGCAGCTTAGAGGGGCCCTACACCGGGGAGCTGTTTTTT.

This chain uses TRBV7-3 with TRBJ2-1; D not certain. This CDR3 is built from 13 residues. Looked up from germline, CDR1 is SGHTA and CDR2 is FQGTGA. Trimming stripped 2 bases from V and 5 bases from J, with 7 bases between. The CDR3 reads CASSLGRNNEQFF. In DNA, the CDR3 is TGTGCCAGCAGCTTAGGCAGGAACAATGAGCAGTTCTTC.